This T cell receptor beta chain was obtained from a study of OX40 agonist ivuxolimab in advanced cancers. Study-level results: Partial responders treated at 0.1-3.0 mg/kg exhibited clonal expansion among the lowest measured. On average, a greater number of expanded clones characterised CD8+ T cells relative to CD4+.

Generated by immunoSEQ multiplex PCR, the TCRdb table keeps only in-frame clones and is missing some. Altogether tens of thousands of clones are present, 88% being singletons, with the ten largest covering 3.4%. V lost 5 bases, J lost 0 bases, and 7 bases lay in between. The germline gives CDR1 SEHNR, CDR2 FQNEAQ (reference sequence). The CDR3 is 14 amino acids. Note on this clone: No antigen is known for it.

The sample in question was CD4+ or CD8+ T cells sorted from blood, obtained in a trial of the OX40 agonist ivuxolimab. V gene TRBV7-9 combines with J gene TRBJ1-4; the D gene is possibly TRBD1 (5 bases). The origin of this receptor is an adult with an advanced solid tumor such as melanoma, head and neck, liver or kidney cancer. The CDR3 DNA follows: TGTGCCAGCAGCACACAGGCAACTAATGAAAAACTGTTTTTT. It encodes CASSTQATNEKLFF.